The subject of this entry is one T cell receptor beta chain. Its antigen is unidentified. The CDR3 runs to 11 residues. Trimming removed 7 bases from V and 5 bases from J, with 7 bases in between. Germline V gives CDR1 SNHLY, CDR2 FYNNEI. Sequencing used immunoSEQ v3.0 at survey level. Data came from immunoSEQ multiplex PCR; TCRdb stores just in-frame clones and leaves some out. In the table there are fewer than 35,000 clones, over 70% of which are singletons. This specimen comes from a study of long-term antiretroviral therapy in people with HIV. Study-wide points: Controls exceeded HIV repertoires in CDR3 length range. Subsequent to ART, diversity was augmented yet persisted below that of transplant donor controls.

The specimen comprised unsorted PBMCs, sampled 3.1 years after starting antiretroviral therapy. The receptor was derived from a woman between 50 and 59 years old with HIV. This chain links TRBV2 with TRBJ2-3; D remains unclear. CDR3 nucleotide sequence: TGTGCCAGCACTCTCGGAGATACGCAGTATTTT. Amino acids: CASTLGDTQYF. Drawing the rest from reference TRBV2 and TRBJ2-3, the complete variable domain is EPEVTQTPSHQVTQMGQEVILRCVPISNHLYFYWYRQILGQKVEFLVSFYNNEISEKSEIFDDQFSVERPDGSNFTLKIRSTKLEDSAMYFCASTLGDTQYFGPGTRLTVL.